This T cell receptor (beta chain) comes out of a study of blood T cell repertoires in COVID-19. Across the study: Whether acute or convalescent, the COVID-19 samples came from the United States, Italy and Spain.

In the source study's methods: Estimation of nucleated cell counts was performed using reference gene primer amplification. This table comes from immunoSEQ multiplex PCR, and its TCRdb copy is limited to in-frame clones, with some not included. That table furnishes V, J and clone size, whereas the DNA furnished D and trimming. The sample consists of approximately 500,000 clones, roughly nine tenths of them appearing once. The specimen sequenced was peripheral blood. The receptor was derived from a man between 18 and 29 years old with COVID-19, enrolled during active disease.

For the CDR3, the DNA is TGTGCCAGCAGTAAATTGGTCGCGTGGGGCTACACCTTC. Translating it yields CASSKLVAWGYTF. The chain recombines TRBV12-3 or TRBV12-4 with TRBJ1-2; no definite D call. This CDR3 is 13 amino acids long. The V end was cut by 5 bases, the J end by 8 bases, with 15 bases between.